This record concerns one T cell receptor beta chain sequence. TCRdb's table, derived via immunoSEQ multiplex PCR, lists solely in-frame clones and lacks some. The table has tens of thousands of clones, roughly 96% seen once. The CDR3 covers 13 residues. V lost 9 bases and J 5 bases, leaving 14 bases between the germline ends. The germline gives CDR1 LNHDA, CDR2 SQIVND (reference sequence). The entry originates in a study of siplizumab effects on memory and regulatory T cells. This receptor was identified in a human donor in good health. The chain recombines TRBV19 with TRBJ2-1, with a tentative D call TRBD1 (6 bases). Sequencing was carried out using naive CD4+ T cells sorted from blood. This chain's CDR3 is CASRDNWNNEQFF. The CDR3 DNA reads as TGTGCCAGCCGGGACAACTGGAACAATGAGCAGTTCTTC. The entire variable domain, with the rest obtained from reference TRBV19 and TRBJ2-1, is as follows: DGGITQSPKYLFRKEGQNVTLSCEQNLNHDAMYWYRQDPGQGLRLIYYSQIVNDFQKGDIAEGYSVSREKKESFPLTVTSAQKNPTAFYLCASRDNWNNEQFFGPGTRLTVL.